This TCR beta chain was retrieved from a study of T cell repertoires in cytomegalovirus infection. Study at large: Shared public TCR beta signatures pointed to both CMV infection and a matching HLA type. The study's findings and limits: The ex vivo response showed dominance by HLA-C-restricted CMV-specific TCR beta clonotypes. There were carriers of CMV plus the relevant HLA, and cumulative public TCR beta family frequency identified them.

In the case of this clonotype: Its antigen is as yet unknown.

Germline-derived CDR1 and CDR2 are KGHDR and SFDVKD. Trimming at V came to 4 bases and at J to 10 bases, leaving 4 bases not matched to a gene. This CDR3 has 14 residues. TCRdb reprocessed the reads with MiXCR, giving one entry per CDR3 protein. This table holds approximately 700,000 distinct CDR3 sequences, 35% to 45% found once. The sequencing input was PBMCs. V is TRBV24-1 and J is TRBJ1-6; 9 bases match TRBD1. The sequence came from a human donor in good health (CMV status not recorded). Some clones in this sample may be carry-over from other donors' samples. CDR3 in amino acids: CATSEAGQGSPLHF. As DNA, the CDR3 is TGTGCCACCAGTGAAGCGGGACAGGGCTCACCCCTCCACTTT.